These 18 T cell receptor beta chains were sequenced from one sample in a study of blood T cell repertoires in COVID-19 (TCRdb year 2020). Library preparation was by the immunoSEQ multiplex PCR assay. TCRdb limited this immuneACCESS table to in-frame rearrangements with V and J called. A share of clones is missing; checked studies link under half to unresolved V genes, and the rest is unexplained. Within this sample are about 110,000 clones, with approximately 88% of them counted one time only. The top ten clonotypes cover 4% to 5.5% of the sample. The sequenced material came from peripheral blood. The receptors here all came from a human donor in a cohort sampled during active COVID-19.

The V gene is TRBV5-6, the J gene TRBJ1-4; D is uncertain. Trimming pared 1 base from V and 3 bases from J, leaving 10 bases between. CDR3 size: 15 residues. Per the germline V gene, CDR1 is SGHDT and CDR2 is YYEEEE. CDR3 loop: CASSLPGGSNEKLFF. The CDR3 nucleotides are TGTGCCAGCAGCTTGCCGGGTGGGTCTAATGAAAAACTGTTTTTT.

The chain joins TRBV7-2 to TRBJ2-1, with D perhaps TRBD2 (6 bases). Germline CDR1 reads SGHTA; CDR2 reads FQGNSA. V was shortened by 7 bases and J by 3 bases, with 19 bases between the two germline ends. CDR3 size: 16 residues. The CDR3 spells CASTLNSGNLYNEQFF. The CDR3 DNA follows: TGTGCCAGCACCTTGAATAGCGGTAACCTCTACAATGAGCAGTTCTTC.

The chain joins TRBV6-4 to TRBJ1-2; 9 bases map to TRBD1. With V trimmed by 3 bases and J by 5 bases, 1 base remained unmatched. CDR1 is MRHNA, CDR2 SNTAGT, per germline. The CDR3 contains 13 residues. The CDR3 sequence is CASSEGQGYGYTF. In DNA form, the CDR3 reads TGTGCCAGCAGTGAAGGACAGGGGTATGGCTACACCTTC.

The chain joins TRBV7-9 to TRBJ1-6, with 8 nucleotides matching TRBD1. Germline CDR1 reads SEHNR; CDR2 reads FQNEAQ (reference sequence). This CDR3 spans 17 amino acids. With 3 bases clipped from V and 9 bases from J, the junction kept 13 bases outside the gene matches. CDR3 protein: CASSFHELQGAGSPLHF. The CDR3 DNA sequence: TGTGCCAGCAGCTTTCATGAACTCCAGGGGGCAGGTTCACCCCTCCACTTT. The whole variable domain, filled in from reference TRBV7-9 and TRBJ1-6, reads DTGVSQNPRHKITKRGQNVTFRCDPISEHNRLYWYRQTLGQGPEFLTYFQNEAQLEKSRLLSDRFSAERPKGSFSTLEIQRTEQGDSAMYLCASSFHELQGAGSPLHFGNGTRLTVT.

The V gene is TRBV7-2, the J gene TRBJ2-1; 7 bases are shared with TRBD2. Trimming at V came to 5 bases and at J to 0 bases, leaving 13 bases not matched to a gene. This CDR3 contains 18 residues. CDR1 SGHTA and CDR2 FQGNSA come from the germline V gene. CDR3 coding DNA: TGTGCCAGCAGCCATCATCTTAGCCGCGGGAGCTCCTACAATGAGCAGTTCTTC. It specifies CASSHHLSRGSSYNEQFF.

The chain links TRBV3-1 (or the pseudogene TRBV3-2) to TRBJ2-3; TRBD2 agrees at 7 bases. V lost 1 base to trimming and J lost 2 bases; unmatched junction nucleotides: 6. Looked up from germline, CDR1 is LGHDT and CDR2 is YNNKEL (reference sequence). The CDR3 extends over 16 amino acids. The CDR3 loop reads CASSQAWGGTTDTQYF. CDR3 nucleotide sequence: TGTGCCAGCAGCCAAGCATGGGGGGGAACCACAGATACGCAGTATTTT.

This clone was observed a handful of times. The genes are TRBV9 and TRBJ2-3; TRBD2 matches 10 bases. Looked up from germline, CDR1 is SGDLS and CDR2 is YYNGEE. With 4 bases clipped from V and 8 bases from J, the junction kept 16 bases outside the gene matches. The CDR3 is 17 residues long. CDR3 sequence (DNA): TGTGCCAGCAGCAGGAACCAGCGGGAGGGCGAGGCCAGTACGCAGTATTTT. Its translation is CASSRNQREGEASTQYF.

This clone has a handful of counts. The CDR3 sequence: CASSLSRDSNIQYF. The CDR3 DNA follows: TGTGCCAGCAGCTTGAGTCGGGACAGCAACATTCAGTACTTC. The V and J genes are TRBV7-3 and TRBJ2-4, with 7 positions matching TRBD1. Germline V gene lookup returns CDR1 SGHTA and CDR2 FQGTGA. The CDR3 spans 14 residues. V was pared by 3 bases and J by 7 bases, with 6 bases of the junction left unmatched.

This clone has just a few counts. The gene calls are TRBV12-3 or TRBV12-4 and TRBJ1-2; D may be TRBD1 (6 bases). Between the trimmed V and J ends, which lost 6 bases and 4 bases, there was a span of 12 bases. This CDR3 contains 13 residues. CDR3 in DNA: TGTGCCAGCAGCTTTACAGGGATCTATGGCTACACCTTC. Translating gives CASSFTGIYGYTF.

The rearrangement links TRBV4-3 to TRBJ1-1; a possible D gene is TRBD1 (5 bases). The CDR3 runs to 15 residues. Germline loops: CDR1 LGHNA, CDR2 YSLEER. Deletions cut 2 bases from V and 0 bases from J, with 10 bases between. CDR3 DNA sequence: TGCGCCAGCAGCCAATTCGACAGATTGAACACTGAAGCTTTCTTT. The encoded protein is CASSQFDRLNTEAFF.

The chain joins TRBV7-2 to TRBJ2-3, with D perhaps TRBD1 (6 bases). V was pared by 5 bases and J by 0 bases, with 12 bases between. Germline V gene data show CDR1 as SGHTA and CDR2 as FQGNSA. The CDR3 consists of 15 residues. The CDR3: CASSTRTASTDTQYF. CDR3 DNA: TGTGCCAGCAGCACCCGGACAGCTAGCACAGATACGCAGTATTTT.

The V call is TRBV7-9, the J call TRBJ1-2, with 10 bases lining up with TRBD1. This CDR3 has 14 residues. The junction had 3 bases not matched to a gene; V was cut back by 4 bases and J by 4 bases. The germline CDR1 and CDR2 sequences are SEHNR and FQNEAQ (reference sequence). The CDR3 DNA follows: TGTGCCAGCAGCTCGACAGGGGGCTTCTATGGCTACACCTTC. Translated: CASSSTGGFYGYTF.

CDR3 protein: CASSPGTGVGYTF. The DNA of the CDR3 is TGTGCCAGCAGTCCCGGGACAGGGGTTGGCTACACCTTC. The V and J genes are TRBV2 and TRBJ1-2, with 10 bases matching TRBD1. Germline V gene sequence: CDR1 SNHLY, CDR2 FYNNEI. The CDR3 runs to 13 residues. J was trimmed by 7 bases and V by 5 bases; bases with no gene match: 4.

V gene TRBV7-3 combines with J gene TRBJ2-2, with D maybe TRBD1 (6 bases). This CDR3 contains 15 residues. In germline, CDR1 is SGHTA, CDR2 FQGTGA. V was shortened by 7 bases and J by 7 bases, with 19 bases between the two germline ends. The CDR3 is CASTFGVARGGELFF. Here the CDR3 DNA reads TGTGCCAGCACCTTTGGGGTAGCCAGGGGCGGGGAGCTGTTTTTT.

The gene calls are TRBV10-1 and TRBJ2-4; 7 bases are shared with TRBD1. The CDR3 length is 15 residues. Germline V CDR1 and CDR2: WNHNN, SYGVQD (reference sequence). Germline trimming cut 10 bases from V and 0 bases from J; bases unmatched to any gene: 9. The CDR3 spells CAITGQVLAKNIQYF. The CDR3 DNA reads as TGCGCCATAACCGGACAGGTCTTAGCCAAAAACATTCAGTACTTC.

The chain joins TRBV2 to TRBJ2-1; possible D gene TRBD1, 5 bases. Trimming removed 3 bases from V and 8 bases from J, with 8 bases in between. In germline, CDR1 is SNHLY, CDR2 FYNNEI. CDR3 length: 12 amino acids. The DNA of the CDR3 is TGTGCCAGCAGTGACCAGGGTTATGAGCAGTTCTTC. Translating gives CASSDQGYEQFF.

This chain links TRBV19 with TRBJ2-2; 14 nucleotides line up with TRBD2. Germline trimming cut 6 bases from V and 6 bases from J; bases unmatched to any gene: 6. From germline, CDR1 is LNHDA and CDR2 SQIVND (reference sequence). The CDR3 is 16 residues long. The CDR3 loop reads CASRTPGLAGAGELFF. CDR3 sequence (DNA): TGTGCCAGTAGGACCCCGGGACTAGCGGGAGCCGGGGAGCTGTTTTTT.

The chain carries TRBV7-8 and TRBJ1-4; D remains unclear. This CDR3 has 14 amino acids. V was cut by 3 bases and J by 7 bases, with 12 bases left in between. Germline V gene lookup returns CDR1 SGHVS and CDR2 FQNEAQ. CDR3 DNA sequence: TGTGCCAGCAGCTTCACCGGAGAGGGTGAAAAACTGTTTTTT. Protein sequence: CASSFTGEGEKLFF.